The 20 T cell receptor beta chains below all came from one sample that was sequenced in a study of cytomegalovirus exposure and HLA in healthy donors. Primers for the PCR totalled 60 Vbeta and 13 Jbeta. Sequenced by immunoSEQ multiplex PCR; TCRdb stores in-frame clones only, minus some. The table shows under 170,000 clones, with just under 65% occurring only once. The source material was PBMCs. The source of these receptors is a woman in her sixties or seventies in good health and CMV-seropositive.

J is TRBJ1-2 and V is TRBV10-3, with D tentatively TRBD1 (6 bases). The CDR3 has 12 amino acids. CDR1 and CDR2 from the germline V gene are ENHRY and SYGVKD. The V end lost 8 bases, the J end lost 8 bases, and 15 bases lay between the germline ends. DNA of the CDR3: TGTGCCATCGATGGGGGGGCTCGGGGCTACACCTTC. Residues: CAIDGGARGYTF.

The chain combines TRBV6-4 with TRBJ2-3, with 10 bases fitting TRBD2. J lost 0 bases, V lost 8 bases, and 5 bases had no gene match. This CDR3 has 15 amino acids. The germline gives CDR1 MRHNA, CDR2 SNTAGT. This chain's CDR3 is CASARLAGSTDTQYF. The DNA of the CDR3 is TGTGCCAGCGCACGACTAGCGGGTAGCACAGATACGCAGTATTTT.

The chain is built from TRBV7-9 and TRBJ1-2; 7 nucleotides match TRBD1. Germline values: CDR1 SEHNR, CDR2 FQNEAQ (reference sequence). The trim removed 6 bases at V and 2 bases at J, leaving 6 bases unmatched. The CDR3 contains 14 residues. The CDR3 nucleotides are TGTGCCAGCAGAAATACAGGGGACAACTATGGCTACACCTTC. As protein: CASRNTGDNYGYTF.

The J gene is TRBJ2-5, the V gene TRBV11-2; no reliable D call. The end of the DNA is better explained by TRBJ2-7, so the J call may be wrong. The CDR3 contains 13 residues. Germline assignment: CDR1 SGHAT and CDR2 FQNNGV. The CDR3 DNA sequence: TGTGCCAGCAGCTTAGTAGTCGCCTACGAGCAGTACTTC. Protein sequence: CASSLVVAYEQYF.

The chain couples TRBV27 to TRBJ1-3, with 7 positions matching TRBD1. The CDR3 has 15 amino acids. CDR1 MNHEY and CDR2 SMNVEV come from the germline V gene (reference sequence). Trimming at V came to 5 bases and at J to 0 bases, leaving 4 bases not matched to a gene. CDR3 DNA sequence: TGTGCCAGCAGTCTACAGGGGCACTCTGGAAACACCATATATTTT. This gives the protein CASSLQGHSGNTIYF.

V usage is TRBV5-1 and J usage is TRBJ2-5, with no clear D. Trimming stripped 0 bases from V and 1 base from J, with 7 bases between. Germline V gene data show CDR1 as SGHRS and CDR2 as YFSETQ. This CDR3 is 14 amino acids long. CDR3 residues: CASSLASVQETQYF. CDR3 in DNA: TGCGCCAGCAGCTTGGCCTCTGTCCAAGAGACCCAGTACTTC.

The J gene is TRBJ2-7, the V gene TRBV11-2; the D is unclear. Trimming stripped 4 bases from V and 3 bases from J, with 4 bases between. The CDR3 consists of 11 residues. Germline values: CDR1 SGHAT, CDR2 FQNNGV. This CDR3 reads CASSSVYEQYF. The CDR3 nucleotides read TGTGCCAGCAGCTCGGTCTACGAGCAGTACTTC.

The chain combines TRBV4-3 with TRBJ2-1, with D unresolved. The CDR3 sequence is 13 residues long. CDR1 and CDR2 (germline): LGHNA, YSLEER. V shed 1 base and J shed 6 bases, with 7 bases lying between them. CDR3 DNA: TGCGCCAGCAGCCAAGCGAGAACCAATGAGCAGTTCTTC. This translates into CASSQARTNEQFF.

V and J are TRBV28 and TRBJ1-2, with D maybe TRBD1 (6 bases). This CDR3 region has 15 residues. The germline V gene encodes CDR1 MDHEN and CDR2 SYDVKM. Trimming took off 7 bases at V and 0 bases at J, with 15 bases between the two ends. CDR3 amino acids: CASTLGGAPNYGYTF. CDR3 nucleotide sequence: TGTGCCAGCACCCTTGGGGGGGCGCCTAACTATGGCTACACCTTC.

This clone was counted between two and nine times. The CDR3 loop reads CASSSRTGNYGYTF. The CDR3 nucleotides read TGTGCCAGTAGTTCCCGGACAGGAAACTATGGCTACACCTTC. The chain uses TRBV19 and TRBJ1-2; TRBD1 aligns across 7 bases. The J segment lost 2 bases and the V segment lost 5 bases, leaving 5 bases of the junction unmatched. The germline V gene encodes CDR1 LNHDA and CDR2 SQIVND (reference sequence). The CDR3 spans 14 residues.

This clone has more than one count but fewer than ten. The J gene is TRBJ2-1, the V gene TRBV27; TRBD2 might be the D (5 bases). Germline CDR1 is MNHEY and CDR2 is SMNVEV (reference sequence). Trimming pared 3 bases from V and 6 bases from J, leaving 9 bases between. The CDR3 is 13 amino acids. CDR3 bases: TGTGCCAGCAGTTTCGCGGCGGGCAATGAGCAGTTCTTC. The encoded protein is CASSFAAGNEQFF.

The V gene is TRBV18, the J gene TRBJ2-5; 10 bases align to TRBD2. Germline V gene data show CDR1 as KGHSH and CDR2 as LQKENI. V was pared by 4 bases and J by 4 bases, with 9 bases of the junction left unmatched. The CDR3 consists of 16 residues. CDR3 sequence: CASSLNTRLAGETQYF. CDR3 nucleotide sequence: TGTGCCAGCTCACTTAACACGAGACTAGCGGGAGAGACCCAGTACTTC.

The V and J genes are TRBV20-1 and TRBJ2-5; D unclear. This CDR3 comprises 11 residues. V was cut by 2 bases and J by 4 bases, with 5 bases left in between. Per germline, CDR1 DFQATT and CDR2 SNEGSKA (reference sequence). The CDR3 reads CSARTSETQYF. CDR3 bases: TGCAGTGCTAGAACTTCAGAGACCCAGTACTTC.

The chain recombines TRBV7-2 with TRBJ2-7; 8 bases map to TRBD2. Germline-derived CDR1 and CDR2 are SGHTA and FQGNSA. This CDR3 is 15 amino acids long. V was pared by 3 bases and J by 6 bases, with 10 bases of the junction left unmatched. CDR3 DNA sequence: TGTGCCAGCAGCTTGGGTTCCGCGGGAGGAGGCGAGCAGTACTTC. Translating it yields CASSLGSAGGGEQYF.

This sequence joins TRBV18 and TRBJ2-7; D gene uncertain. V was clipped by 5 bases and J by 3 bases, with 8 bases between them. Germline assignment: CDR1 KGHSH and CDR2 LQKENI. The CDR3 is 12 residues long. The CDR3 region is CASSTISYEQYF. CDR3 DNA sequence: TGTGCCAGCTCAACGATCAGCTACGAGCAGTACTTC.

V gene TRBV15 combines with J gene TRBJ1-1, with 9 bases lining up with TRBD1. The CDR3 covers 16 residues. From germline, CDR1 is LNHNV and CDR2 YYDKDF (reference sequence). The junction had 7 bases not matched to a gene; V was cut back by 1 base and J by 4 bases. CDR3 bases: TGTGCCACCAGCAGAGGTTCTTACAGGGGGCCCACTGAAGCTTTCTTT. Amino acid sequence: CATSRGSYRGPTEAFF.

The chain links TRBV5-1 to TRBJ2-3, with D hard to call. Deletions cut 5 bases from V and 2 bases from J, with 15 bases between. Germline V CDR1 and CDR2: SGHRS, YFSETQ. CDR3 size: 15 residues. For the CDR3, the DNA is TGCGCCAGCAGGCCCTTACAGCATACCACAGATACGCAGTATTTT. This codes for CASRPLQHTTDTQYF.

This chain connects TRBV2 to TRBJ2-1, with TRBD1 as a possible D gene (6 bases). Germline V gene data show CDR1 as SNHLY and CDR2 as FYNNEI. The CDR3 is 14 residues long. Trimming shortened V by 6 bases and J by 8 bases, and 17 bases separated the two germline ends. The CDR3 loop reads CASSPGQLRDEQFF. DNA of the CDR3: TGTGCCAGCAGCCCCGGACAGTTAAGGGATGAGCAGTTCTTC.

This clone was counted only a few times. This chain joins TRBV11-2 and TRBJ2-2; TRBD1 matches 9 bases. J gave up 3 bases and V 5 bases, and 4 bases lay outside the gene matches. This CDR3 is built from 15 residues. Germline loops: CDR1 SGHAT, CDR2 FQNNGV. CDR3 loop: CASSKRQGDTGELFF. CDR3 coding DNA: TGTGCCAGCAGCAAAAGACAGGGGGACACCGGGGAGCTGTTTTTT.

This clone has a handful of counts. The CDR3, as DNA: TGCAGCGGAAGACTAGCGGGAGGGTACATTCAGTACTTC. Amino acids: CSGRLAGGYIQYF. This chain connects TRBV29-1 to TRBJ2-4; TRBD2 matches 14 bases. The J segment lost 8 bases and the V segment lost 7 bases, leaving 4 bases of the junction unmatched. CDR1 SQVTM and CDR2 ANQGSEA come from the germline V gene. The CDR3 runs 13 residues.